The entry below describes one T cell receptor beta chain. The antigen this receptor binds is unknown. One junction end disagrees with the germline gene, perhaps due to a read error. CDR3 length: 11 amino acids, cysteine to phenylalanine. Only CDR3 DNA remains: 33 bases, in frame from the first base. As encoded in the germline V gene (reference sequence), CDR1 is DFQATT while CDR2 is SNEGSKA. Genomic DNA was used as template for profiling of TCR beta VDJ combinations and CDR3 sequences. An Illumina HiSeq 2000 was used for TCR repertoire sequencing. The authors' analysis ran thus. TRBV/TRBJ rearrangement plots, CDR3 size and DJ length profiles, and Simpson's diversity index were used to evaluate the repertoires. The most abundant DNA sequence in the deep sequencing data was defined as the immunodominant clone. CDR3 amino acid sequences were screened for sharing across subjects and compared with published repertoires and the VDJdb database. Using fastp trimming at Q25 and MiXCR clonotype assembly, TCRdb reanalyzed the public sequencing data and kept in-frame beta chains. Each CDR3 protein gets just one entry, which takes the most common genes and DNA from the rows behind it. TCRdb's processing, not the authors' own work, is the source of the V and J calls. The sample data list about 400,000 distinct CDR3 sequences, and about two thirds of these were observed just once. 4% of the sample belongs to the ten largest clones.

The sample comes from a study of CD8+CD57+ T cells in acquired aplastic anemia listed by TCRdb under 2018. Regarding the research as a whole: Extracted DNA from sorted CD4+ and CD8+ cells averaged approximately 3 ug, ranging from roughly 0.17 to 30 ug. An average of roughly 10 million reads for CD4+ cells and approximately 11 million reads for CD8+ cells was obtained from healthy donor samples.

The study deep-sequenced TCR repertoires of sorted CD4+ and CD8+ blood T cells from severe aplastic anemia patients and healthy subjects. Ficoll-Paque density gradient centrifugation was used to isolate peripheral blood mononuclear cells. CD4+ and CD8+ T cells were sorted by FACS or magnetic beads before DNA extraction. Results the study describes overall, beyond this receptor: About 28 CD8+ CDR3 sequences were found in both patients and controls but appeared to be highly expressed in patients and within the immunodominant clones of the patients. Patients and healthy controls showed no significant difference in CD8+ Simpson's diversity (P=0.060).

The chain is encoded by TRBV20-1 joined to TRBJ2-7; the D gene remains uncertain. Sequencing was performed on sorted CD4+, CD8+, or CD8+CD57+ T cells (not recorded which) from PBMCs. This clonotype originated in a human donor in good health, serving as a control. The CDR3 in this case is CSARRLGAINF. The nucleotide sequence reads TGCAGTGCCAGACGATTAGGCGCGATAAACTTC.